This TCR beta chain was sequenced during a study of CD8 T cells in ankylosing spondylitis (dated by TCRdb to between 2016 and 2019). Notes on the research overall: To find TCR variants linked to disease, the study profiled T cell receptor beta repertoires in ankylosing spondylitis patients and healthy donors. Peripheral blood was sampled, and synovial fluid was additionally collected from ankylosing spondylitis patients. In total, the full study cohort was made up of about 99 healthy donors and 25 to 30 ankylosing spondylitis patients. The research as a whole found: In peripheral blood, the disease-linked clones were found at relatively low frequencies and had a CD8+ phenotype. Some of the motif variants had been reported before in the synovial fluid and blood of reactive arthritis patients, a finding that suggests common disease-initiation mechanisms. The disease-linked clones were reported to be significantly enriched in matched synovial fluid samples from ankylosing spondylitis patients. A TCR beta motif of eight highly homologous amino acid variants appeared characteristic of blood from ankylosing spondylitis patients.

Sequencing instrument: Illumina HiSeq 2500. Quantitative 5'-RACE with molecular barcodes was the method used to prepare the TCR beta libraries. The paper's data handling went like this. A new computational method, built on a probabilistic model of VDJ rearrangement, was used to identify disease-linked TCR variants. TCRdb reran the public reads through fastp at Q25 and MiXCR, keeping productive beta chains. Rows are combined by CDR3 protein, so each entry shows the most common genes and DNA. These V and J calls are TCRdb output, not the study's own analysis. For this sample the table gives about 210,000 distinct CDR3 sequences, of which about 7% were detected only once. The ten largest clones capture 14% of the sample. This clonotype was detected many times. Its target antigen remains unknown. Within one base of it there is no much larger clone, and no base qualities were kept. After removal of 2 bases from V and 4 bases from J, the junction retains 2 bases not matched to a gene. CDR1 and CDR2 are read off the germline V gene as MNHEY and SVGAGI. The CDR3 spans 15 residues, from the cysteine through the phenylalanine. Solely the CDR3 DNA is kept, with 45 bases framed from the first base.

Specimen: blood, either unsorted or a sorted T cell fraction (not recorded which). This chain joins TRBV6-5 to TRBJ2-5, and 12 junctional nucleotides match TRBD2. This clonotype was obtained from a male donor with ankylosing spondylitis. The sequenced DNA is TGTGCCAGCAGTTACGAGACTAGCGGGGGAGAGACCCAGTACTTC. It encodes CASSYETSGGETQYF.